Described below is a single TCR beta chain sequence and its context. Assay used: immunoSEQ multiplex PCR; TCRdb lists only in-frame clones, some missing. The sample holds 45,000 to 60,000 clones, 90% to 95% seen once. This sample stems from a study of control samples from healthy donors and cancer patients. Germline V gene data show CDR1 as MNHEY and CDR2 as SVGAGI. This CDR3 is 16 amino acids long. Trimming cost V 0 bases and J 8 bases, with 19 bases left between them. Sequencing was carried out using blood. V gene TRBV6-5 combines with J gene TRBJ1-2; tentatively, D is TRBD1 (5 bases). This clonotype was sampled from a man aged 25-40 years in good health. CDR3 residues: CASSYSIEELQAGYTF. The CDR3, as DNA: TGTGCCAGCAGTTACTCGATTGAGGAACTACAGGCGGGCTACACCTTC.